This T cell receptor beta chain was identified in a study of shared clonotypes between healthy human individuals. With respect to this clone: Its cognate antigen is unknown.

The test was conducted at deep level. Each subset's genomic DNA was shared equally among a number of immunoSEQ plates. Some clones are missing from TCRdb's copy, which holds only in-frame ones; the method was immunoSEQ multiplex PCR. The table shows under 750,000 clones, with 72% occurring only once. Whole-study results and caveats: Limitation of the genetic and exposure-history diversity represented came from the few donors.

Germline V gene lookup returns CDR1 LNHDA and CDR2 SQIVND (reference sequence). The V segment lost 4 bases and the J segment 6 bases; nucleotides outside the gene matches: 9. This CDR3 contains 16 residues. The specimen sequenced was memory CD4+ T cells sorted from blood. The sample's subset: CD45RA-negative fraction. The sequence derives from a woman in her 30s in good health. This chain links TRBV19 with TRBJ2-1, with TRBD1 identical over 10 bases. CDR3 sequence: CASSTPGQGSSNEQFF. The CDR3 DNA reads TGTGCCAGTAGTACCCCGGGACAGGGGTCGAGCAATGAGCAGTTCTTC.